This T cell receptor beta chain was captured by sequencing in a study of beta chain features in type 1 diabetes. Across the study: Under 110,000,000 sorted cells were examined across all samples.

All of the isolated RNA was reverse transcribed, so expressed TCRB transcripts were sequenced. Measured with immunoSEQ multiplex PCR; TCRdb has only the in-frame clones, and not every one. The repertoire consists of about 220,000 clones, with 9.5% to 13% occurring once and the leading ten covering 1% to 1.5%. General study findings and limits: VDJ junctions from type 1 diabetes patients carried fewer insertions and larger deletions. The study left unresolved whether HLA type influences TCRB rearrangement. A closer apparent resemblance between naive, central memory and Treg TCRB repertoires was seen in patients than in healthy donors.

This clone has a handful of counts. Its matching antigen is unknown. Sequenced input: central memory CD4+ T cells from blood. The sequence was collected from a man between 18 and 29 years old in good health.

The CDR3 protein is CASSLMRPESTGVAFF. The CDR3, as DNA: TGTGCCAGCAGTTTAATGAGGCCAGAATCAACAGGGGTAGCTTTCTTT. The rearrangement joins TRBV28 to TRBJ1-1, with 7 bases identical to TRBD1. Germline-derived CDR1 and CDR2 are MDHEN and SYDVKM. CDR3 length: 16 residues. The trim removed 2 bases at V and 10 bases at J, leaving 16 bases unmatched.